These T cell receptor beta chains were read from a single sample in a study of identical twins' blood T cells. TCRdb fed the 5' RACE reads into MiXCR, producing one record per CDR3 protein. The sample yields 400,000 or so distinct CDR3 sequences, roughly 31% seen once. The sample comprised PBMCs. These receptors were collected from a woman between 18 and 55 years old in good health. Each CDR3 is given with its conserved first and last residue. The D gene is left open where the match is weak. Clone size appears in some rows only: once, few, many, or a class for an expanded clone.

CDR3aa: CASSLGLAGGYNEQFF; CDR3nt: TGTGCCAGCAGTTTAGGTCTAGCGGGAGGGTACAATGAGCAGTTCTTC; d_gene: TRBD2; abundance: .; v_gene: TRBV12-3/TRBV12-4; j_gene: TRBJ2-1
CDR3aa: CASSLEAGANYGYTF; CDR3nt: TGTGCCAGCAGCTTAGAAGCAGGCGCTAACTATGGCTACACCTTC; d_gene: .; abundance: many; v_gene: TRBV7-2; j_gene: TRBJ1-2
CDR3aa: CASSQTSYEQYF; CDR3nt: TGTGCCAGCAGCCAAACTAGTTACGAGCAGTACTTC; d_gene: .; abundance: .; v_gene: TRBV7-2; j_gene: TRBJ2-7
CDR3aa: CASSEARGRGELFF; CDR3nt: TGTGCCAGCAGTGAAGCAAGAGGGAGGGGAGAACTGTTTTTT; d_gene: .; abundance: .; v_gene: TRBV6-1; j_gene: TRBJ1-4
CDR3aa: CASSEFLSTEAFF; CDR3nt: TGTGCCAGCAGTGAATTCTTGAGCACTGAAGCTTTCTTT; d_gene: .; abundance: .; v_gene: TRBV25-1; j_gene: TRBJ1-1
CDR3aa: CASSARRAYNEQFF; CDR3nt: TGTGCCAGCAGTGCTCGGAGGGCCTACAATGAGCAGTTCTTC; d_gene: .; abundance: .; v_gene: TRBV6-1; j_gene: TRBJ2-1
CDR3aa: CASSDSGELFF; CDR3nt: TGTGCCAGCAGCGATTCCGGGGAGCTGTTTTTT; d_gene: .; abundance: .; v_gene: TRBV7-9; j_gene: TRBJ2-2
CDR3aa: CASSSIAKNIQYF; CDR3nt: TGTGCCAGCTCCTCCATAGCCAAAAACATTCAGTACTTC; d_gene: .; abundance: few; v_gene: TRBV6-2/TRBV6-3; j_gene: TRBJ2-4
CDR3aa: CASSLTGENSPLHF; CDR3nt: TGTGCCAGCAGCTTAACGGGGGAGAATTCACCCCTCCACTTT; d_gene: .; abundance: few; v_gene: TRBV9; j_gene: TRBJ1-6
CDR3aa: CSGREGTEAFF; CDR3nt: TGCAGCGGGAGGGAAGGGACTGAAGCTTTCTTT; d_gene: .; abundance: .; v_gene: TRBV20-1; j_gene: TRBJ1-1
CDR3aa: CASSLGGGATNEKLFF; CDR3nt: TGTGCCAGCAGCTTAGGAGGGGGGGCAACTAATGAAAAACTGTTTTTT; d_gene: .; abundance: few; v_gene: TRBV11-2; j_gene: TRBJ1-4
CDR3aa: CSVFRVAEAFF; CDR3nt: TGCAGCGTTTTTAGGGTGGCTGAAGCTTTCTTT; d_gene: .; abundance: .; v_gene: TRBV29-1; j_gene: TRBJ1-1
CDR3aa: CASTRGLNEKLFF; CDR3nt: TGCGCCAGCACCAGGGGACTTAATGAAAAACTGTTTTTT; d_gene: .; abundance: few; v_gene: TRBV5-1; j_gene: TRBJ1-4
CDR3aa: CASSPQGSAEAFF; CDR3nt: TGTGCCAGCTCACCTCAGGGTAGTGCTGAAGCTTTCTTT; d_gene: .; abundance: few; v_gene: TRBV18; j_gene: TRBJ1-1
CDR3aa: CSVKMGRPNMEQFF; CDR3nt: TGCAGCGTTAAAATGGGACGGCCGAATATGGAGCAGTTCTTC; d_gene: .; abundance: .; v_gene: TRBV29-1; j_gene: TRBJ2-1
CDR3aa: CASSDRGEKLFF; CDR3nt: TGTGCCAGCTCCGACCGTGGGGAAAAACTGTTTTTT; d_gene: .; abundance: many; v_gene: TRBV18; j_gene: TRBJ1-4
CDR3aa: CASSVDREVLYRELFF; CDR3nt: TGTGCCAGCAGCGTAGACAGGGAGGTTCTTTATCGGGAGCTGTTTTTT; d_gene: .; abundance: .; v_gene: TRBV5-5; j_gene: TRBJ2-2
CDR3aa: CASSLIGKTNEKLFF; CDR3nt: TGTGCCAGCAGCTTAATCGGGAAAACTAATGAAAAACTGTTTTTT; d_gene: .; abundance: .; v_gene: TRBV7-9; j_gene: TRBJ1-4
CDR3aa: CASKQGFGGYTF; CDR3nt: TGTGCCAGTAAACAGGGTTTTGGAGGCTACACCTTC; d_gene: .; abundance: few; v_gene: TRBV9; j_gene: TRBJ1-2
CDR3aa: CASSRDGSSGNTIYF; CDR3nt: TGTGCCAGCAGCCGGGACGGCAGCTCTGGAAACACCATATATTTT; d_gene: .; abundance: .; v_gene: TRBV7-9; j_gene: TRBJ1-3
CDR3aa: CASSRTGIGSPLHF; CDR3nt: TGTGCCAGCAGCCGGACAGGGATCGGTTCACCCCTCCACTTT; d_gene: TRBD1; abundance: many; v_gene: TRBV12-3/TRBV12-4; j_gene: TRBJ1-6
CDR3aa: CASLGQGARTEAFF; CDR3nt: TGTGCCAGCTTAGGACAGGGGGCGCGAACTGAAGCTTTCTTT; d_gene: TRBD1; abundance: .; v_gene: TRBV6-6; j_gene: TRBJ1-1
CDR3aa: CASSLQAGGEEQYF; CDR3nt: TGTGCCAGCAGTTTACAAGCGGGAGGTGAGGAGCAGTACTTC; d_gene: TRBD2; abundance: .; v_gene: TRBV27; j_gene: TRBJ2-7
CDR3aa: CASSFLFSEMNTEAFF; CDR3nt: TGTGCCAGCAGCTTTCTGTTTAGTGAAATGAACACTGAAGCTTTCTTT; d_gene: .; abundance: .; v_gene: TRBV7-9; j_gene: TRBJ1-1
CDR3aa: CASSGTGGTEAFF; CDR3nt: TGTGCCAGCTCCGGGACAGGGGGCACTGAAGCTTTCTTT; d_gene: TRBD1; abundance: .; v_gene: TRBV25-1; j_gene: TRBJ1-1
CDR3aa: CAVAGAGGFLYNEQFF; CDR3nt: TGTGCTGTAGCGGGGGCGGGGGGATTTCTCTACAATGAGCAGTTCTTC; d_gene: TRBD2; abundance: .; v_gene: TRBV7-8; j_gene: TRBJ2-1